A single TCR beta chain is shown here with its context. The data derive from a study of OX40 agonist ivuxolimab in advanced cancers. Study details: Among those enrolled, mean age was around 55 years (range roughly 23 to 79) and approximately 80% were male.

The investigators sampled blood at baseline, at cycle 4 day 1, and at cycle 7 day 1. Profiling relied on immunoSEQ multiplex PCR, and the TCRdb table lists in-frame clones only, not all of them. The sample includes some 83,000 clones, nearly 95% of them seen just once. The V and J ends lost 0 bases and 2 bases respectively, with 14 bases between them. The CDR3 runs to 16 residues. Germline values: CDR1 SGHNT, CDR2 YYREEE (reference sequence). The material sequenced was CD4+ or CD8+ T cells sorted from blood, taken in a trial of the OX40 agonist ivuxolimab. The clonotype comes from an adult with an advanced solid tumor such as melanoma, head and neck, liver or kidney cancer. The gene calls are TRBV5-4 and TRBJ1-2; no reliable D call. The CDR3 spells CASSLARLSSNYGYTF. CDR3 DNA sequence: TGTGCCAGCAGCTTGGCCAGGCTTTCTTCCAACTATGGCTACACCTTC. Full variable domain (rest looked up from reference TRBV5-4 and TRBJ1-2): ETGVTQSPTHLIKTRGQQVTLRCSSQSGHNTVSWYQQALGQGPQFIFQYYREEENGRGNFPPRFSGLQFPNYSSELNVNALELDDSALYLCASSLARLSSNYGYTFGSGTRLTVV.